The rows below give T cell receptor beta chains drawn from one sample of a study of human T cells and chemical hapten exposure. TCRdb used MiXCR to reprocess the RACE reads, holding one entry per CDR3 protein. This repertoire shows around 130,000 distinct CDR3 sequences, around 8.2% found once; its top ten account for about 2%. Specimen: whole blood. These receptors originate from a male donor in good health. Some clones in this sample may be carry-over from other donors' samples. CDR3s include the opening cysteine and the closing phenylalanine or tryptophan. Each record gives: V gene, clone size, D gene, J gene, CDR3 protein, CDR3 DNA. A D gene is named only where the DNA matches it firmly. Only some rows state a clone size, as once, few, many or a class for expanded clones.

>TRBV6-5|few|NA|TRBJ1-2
CASSPTGLLYGYTF
TGTGCCAGCAGTCCGACGGGACTTCTCTATGGCTACACCTTC
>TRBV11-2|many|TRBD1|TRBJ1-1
CASSPSQGTVSLNTEAFF
TGTGCCAGCAGCCCGTCACAGGGGACAGTTTCTTTGAACACTGAAGCTTTCTTT
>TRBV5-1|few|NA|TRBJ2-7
CASSRGTDHSYEQYF
TGCGCCAGCAGCAGAGGGACTGATCACTCCTACGAGCAGTACTTC
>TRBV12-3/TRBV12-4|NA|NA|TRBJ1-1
CASSFTGAANTEAFF
TGTGCCAGCAGTTTCACGGGGGCCGCGAACACTGAAGCTTTCTTT
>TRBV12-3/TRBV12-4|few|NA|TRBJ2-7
CASSLEGEGVKDEQYF
TGTGCCAGCAGTTTAGAAGGGGAGGGGGTAAAGGACGAGCAGTACTTC
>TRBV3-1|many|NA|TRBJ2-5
CASSQDPRGPAGETQYF
TGTGCCAGCAGCCAAGATCCCCGGGGTCCAGCGGGAGAGACCCAGTACTTC
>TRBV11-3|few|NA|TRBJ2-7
CASSLTGSAPYEQYF
TGTGCCAGCAGCTTAACAGGGTCGGCCCCCTACGAGCAGTACTTC
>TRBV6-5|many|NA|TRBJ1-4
CASSLKGRVEEKLFF
TGTGCCAGCAGCTTAAAAGGACGGGTAGAAGAAAAACTGTTTTTT
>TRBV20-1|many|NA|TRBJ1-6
CSARDHNEGLRVSPLHF
TGCAGTGCTAGAGATCATAACGAGGGGTTACGCGTTTCACCCCTCCACTTT
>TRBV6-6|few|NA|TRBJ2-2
CASSYAQGNTGELFF
TGTGCCAGCAGTTACGCACAGGGGAACACCGGGGAGCTGTTTTTT
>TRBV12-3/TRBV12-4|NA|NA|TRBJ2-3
CASTLGSGTDTQYF
TGTGCCAGCACTCTCGGGAGTGGCACAGATACGCAGTATTTT
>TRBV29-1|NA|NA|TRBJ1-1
CSHQGIASEAFF
TGCAGTCATCAGGGGATTGCAAGTGAAGCTTTCTTT
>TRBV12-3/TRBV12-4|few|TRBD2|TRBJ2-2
CASSFRTSGTITGELFF
TGTGCCAGCAGTTTTAGGACTAGCGGGACTATCACCGGGGAGCTGTTTTTT
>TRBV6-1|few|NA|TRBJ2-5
CASSEGVRETETQYF
TGTGCCAGCAGTGAAGGGGTCAGGGAAACAGAGACCCAGTACTTC
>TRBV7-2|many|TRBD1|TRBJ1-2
CASSPGQGDGYTF
TGTGCCAGCAGCCCTGGACAGGGGGATGGCTACACCTTC
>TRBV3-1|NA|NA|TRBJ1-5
CASSRLGDQPQHF
TGTGCCAGCAGCAGACTCGGGGATCAGCCCCAGCATTTT
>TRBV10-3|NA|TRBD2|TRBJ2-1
CAIRPSGNEQFF
TGTGCCATCAGACCTAGCGGCAATGAGCAGTTCTTC
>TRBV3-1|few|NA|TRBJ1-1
CASSQFNRLNTEAFF
TGTGCCAGCAGCCAATTTAACCGACTGAACACTGAAGCTTTCTTT
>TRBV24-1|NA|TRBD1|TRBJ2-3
CATSDRMGQLSTDTQYF
TGTGCCACCAGTGACCGCATGGGACAGTTAAGCACAGATACGCAGTATTTT
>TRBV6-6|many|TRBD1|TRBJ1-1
CASTNRGTEAFF
TGTGCCAGCACTAACAGGGGTACTGAAGCTTTCTTT
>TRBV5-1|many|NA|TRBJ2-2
CASSSLGGPNTGELFF
TGCGCCAGCAGCTCCCTCGGGGGACCGAACACCGGGGAGCTGTTTTTT
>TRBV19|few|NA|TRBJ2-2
CASSPSGRGASGELFF
TGTGCCAGTAGTCCCTCGGGCAGGGGCGCGAGCGGGGAGCTGTTTTTT
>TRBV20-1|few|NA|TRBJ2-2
CSARATGELFF
TGCAGTGCGCGAGCCACCGGGGAGCTGTTTTTT
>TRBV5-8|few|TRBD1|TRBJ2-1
CASSLGQGTDEQFF
TGTGCCAGCAGCTTGGGACAGGGAACTGATGAGCAGTTCTTC
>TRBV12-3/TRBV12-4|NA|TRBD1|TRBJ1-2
CASSGQGHYGYTF
TGTGCCAGCAGTGGACAGGGACACTATGGCTACACCTTC
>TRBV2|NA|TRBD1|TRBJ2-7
CASSEGGGLHEQYF
TGTGCCAGCAGTGAAGGAGGGGGCTTACACGAGCAGTACTTC
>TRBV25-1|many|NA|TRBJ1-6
CASSEFGYNSPLHF
TGTGCCAGCAGTGAATTTGGATATAATTCACCCCTCCACTTT
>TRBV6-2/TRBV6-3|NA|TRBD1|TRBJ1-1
CASSWGQVPSTEAFF
TGTGCCAGCAGTTGGGGACAGGTTCCAAGCACTGAAGCTTTCTTT
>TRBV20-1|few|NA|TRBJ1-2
CSARDRSASNYGYTF
TGCAGTGCTAGAGATCGATCAGCCTCTAACTATGGCTACACCTTC
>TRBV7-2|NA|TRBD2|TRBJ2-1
CASSLSPGLVNNEQFF
TGTGCCAGCAGCCTTTCGCCGGGACTAGTCAACAATGAGCAGTTCTTC
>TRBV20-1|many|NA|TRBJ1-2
CSARVWASTNGYTF
TGCAGTGCTAGAGTATGGGCATCTACTAATGGCTACACCTTC
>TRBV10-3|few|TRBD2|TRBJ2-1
CAISEGSGAGAYNEQFF
TGTGCCATCAGTGAGGGTTCTGGAGCGGGGGCCTACAATGAGCAGTTCTTC
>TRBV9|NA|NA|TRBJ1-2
CASSVEDSGFYYGYTF
TGTGCCAGCAGCGTAGAGGACAGCGGGTTTTACTATGGCTACACCTTC
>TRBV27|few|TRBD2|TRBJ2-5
CASSPGVAGVETQYF
TGTGCCAGCAGCCCCGGGGTAGCGGGAGTAGAGACCCAGTACTTC
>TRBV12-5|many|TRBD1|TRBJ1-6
CASGLKMDREYNSPLHF
TGTGCTAGTGGTTTGAAGATGGACAGGGAGTATAATTCACCCCTCCACTTT
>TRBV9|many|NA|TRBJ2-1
CASSLRGGDYNEQFF
TGTGCCAGCAGCTTGCGGGGCGGGGATTACAATGAGCAGTTCTTC
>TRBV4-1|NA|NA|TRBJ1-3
CASSQDISDSSGNTIYF
TGCGCCAGCAGCCAGGATATCAGCGATAGCTCTGGAAACACCATATATTTT
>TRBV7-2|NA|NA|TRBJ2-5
CASSTPGLEETQYF
TGTGCCAGCAGCACCCCGGGGCTAGAAGAGACCCAGTACTTC
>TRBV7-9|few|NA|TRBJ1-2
CASSLAGRGTNYGYTF
TGTGCCAGCAGCTTAGCGGGGCGGGGAACCAACTATGGCTACACCTTC
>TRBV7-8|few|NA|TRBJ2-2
CASSYVLASRTGELFF
TGTGCCAGCAGCTACGTTCTAGCGTCCCGCACCGGGGAGCTGTTTTTT
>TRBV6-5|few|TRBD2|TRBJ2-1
CASTLTSGGPRNEQFF
TGTGCCAGCACCCTAACTAGCGGGGGGCCCCGAAATGAGCAGTTCTTC
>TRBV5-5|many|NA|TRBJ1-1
CASSFLGVNTEAFF
TGTGCCAGCAGCTTCTTAGGAGTAAACACTGAAGCTTTCTTT
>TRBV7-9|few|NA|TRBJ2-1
CASSLNEPDEQFF
TGTGCCAGCAGCTTAAACGAGCCGGATGAGCAGTTCTTC
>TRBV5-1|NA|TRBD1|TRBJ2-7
CASSRTGAESVEQYF
TGCGCCAGCAGCCGGACAGGGGCAGAATCCGTAGAGCAGTACTTC
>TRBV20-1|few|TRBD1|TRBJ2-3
CSATGTGRTDTQYF
TGCAGTGCTACCGGGACAGGTCGCACAGATACGCAGTATTTT
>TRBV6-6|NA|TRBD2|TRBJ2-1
CASSPYGGSSYNEQFF
TGTGCCAGCAGCCCTTACGGGGGGAGCTCCTACAATGAGCAGTTCTTC
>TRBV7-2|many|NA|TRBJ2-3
CASSPAGRTDTQYF
TGTGCCAGCAGCCCCGCCGGACGCACAGATACGCAGTATTTT
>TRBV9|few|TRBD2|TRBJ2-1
CASSRTSGGAYEQFF
TGTGCCAGCAGTCGGACTAGCGGGGGGGCATATGAGCAGTTCTTC
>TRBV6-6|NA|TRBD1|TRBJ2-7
CASMTGNSYEQYF
TGTGCCAGCATGACAGGGAACTCCTACGAGCAGTACTTC
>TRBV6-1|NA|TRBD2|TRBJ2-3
CASSEGSGGVALYF
TGTGCCAGCAGTGAAGGGTCGGGGGGGGTGGCGCTGTATTTT